The 26 T cell receptor beta chains below were found in one sample sequenced in a study of blood T cell repertoires in COVID-19. The data were produced by immunoSEQ multiplex PCR, yet TCRdb's version contains in-frame clones alone and is incomplete. Among roughly 30,000 clones, around 85% were seen once, and the ten largest hold under 8.5%. Sequenced sample: peripheral blood. The source is a man between 60 and 75 years old with active COVID-19.

This clone was detected once. The chain uses TRBV24-1 and TRBJ2-3; 8 nucleotides line up with TRBD1. With V trimmed by 9 bases and J by 6 bases, 7 bases remained unmatched. Germline V gives CDR1 KGHDR, CDR2 SFDVKD. The CDR3 totals 13 residues. The CDR3 coding sequence is TGTGCCACCGACGACAGGGGTACGGATACGCAGTATTTT. Amino acids: CATDDRGTDTQYF.

The chain carries TRBV14 and TRBJ2-2; TRBD1 matches at 7 bases. The CDR3 length is 16 residues. Germline CDR1 SGHDN, CDR2 FVKESK. Trimming took 1 base from V and 5 from J; bases not matched to a gene: 7. CDR3 DNA sequence: TGTGCCAGCAGCCAAGTAGGGGGCGGCGGAACCGGGGAGCTGTTTTTT. This sequence encodes CASSQVGGGGTGELFF.

V gene TRBV25-1 combines with J gene TRBJ1-5, with a tentative D call TRBD1 (6 bases). The V end lost 2 bases, the J end lost 3 bases, and 8 bases lay between the germline ends. Per germline, CDR1 MGHDK and CDR2 SYGVNS. The CDR3 runs to 14 residues. CDR3 nucleotide sequence: TGTGCCAGCAGTGAAACAGGGAACAATCAGCCCCAGCATTTT. It is translated as CASSETGNNQPQHF.

The chain recombines TRBV9 with TRBJ2-3; tentatively, D is TRBD1 (6 bases). This CDR3 spans 16 amino acids. Trimming shortened V by 0 bases and J by 1 base, and 12 bases separated the two germline ends. Germline loops: CDR1 SGDLS, CDR2 YYNGEE. The chain's CDR3 is CASSVEQGLGTDTQYF. CDR3 coding DNA: TGTGCCAGCAGCGTAGAGCAGGGGTTGGGCACAGATACGCAGTATTTT.

The chain links TRBV10-2 to TRBJ2-5, with a tentative D call TRBD2 (6 bases). The CDR3 totals 14 residues. Trimming cost V 1 base and J 3 bases, with 9 bases left between them. The germline V gene has CDR1 WSHSY and CDR2 SAAADI. The CDR3 DNA is TGCGCCAGCAGTGAGTGGGACTGGGAAGAGACCCAGTACTTC. Translated: CASSEWDWEETQYF.

This chain links TRBV12-5 with TRBJ1-1; D gene uncertain. The CDR3 has 13 residues. The V gene lost 1 base and the J gene lost 7 bases, with 10 bases spanning the gap. Germline CDR1 and CDR2: LGHNT and FRNRAP. In nucleotides, the CDR3 is TGTGCTAGTGGTTTGGAGGCGGCGGATGAAGCTTTCTTT. It translates to CASGLEAADEAFF.

The genes are TRBV7-9 and TRBJ2-5; 7 positions match TRBD2. V lost 4 bases to trimming and J lost 4 bases; unmatched junction nucleotides: 12. The CDR3 is 16 amino acids. CDR1 and CDR2 (germline): SEHNR, FQNEAQ (reference sequence). The CDR3 sequence is CASSSRGRGSGETQYF. The CDR3 DNA reads as TGTGCCAGCAGCTCCCGAGGGAGGGGTAGTGGAGAGACCCAGTACTTC.

The V gene is TRBV6-5, the J gene TRBJ1-4; 12 bases agree with TRBD1. CDR3 size: 15 residues. CDR1 is MNHEY, CDR2 SVGAGI, per germline. V was pared by 6 bases and J by 10 bases, with 9 bases of the junction left unmatched. CDR3 nucleotide sequence: TGTGCCAGCAGGCCAATGGGACAGGGGGCCGGAAAACTGTTTTTT. Its translation is CASRPMGQGAGKLFF.

The genes are TRBV6-5 and TRBJ2-3; the D gene is possibly TRBD2 (6 bases). The germline CDR1 and CDR2 sequences are MNHEY and SVGAGI. Trimming removed 0 bases from V and 2 bases from J, with 9 bases in between. This CDR3 is 15 amino acids long. This CDR3 reads CASSYSGGPTDTQYF. The CDR3 DNA sequence: TGTGCCAGCAGTTACTCGGGAGGCCCCACAGATACGCAGTATTTT.

A few counts support this clone. The V gene is TRBV15, the J gene TRBJ2-7; D perhaps matches TRBD1 (5 bases). V lost 2 bases, J lost 4 bases, and 6 bases lay in between. The CDR3 covers 12 residues. Germline assignment: CDR1 LNHNV and CDR2 YYDKDF (reference sequence). The CDR3 nucleotides are TGTGCCACCAGCAGACCAGGGTACGAGCAGTACGTC. Amino acid sequence: CATSRPGYEQYV.

The J gene is TRBJ2-4, the V gene TRBV28; 7 bases fit TRBD2. The CDR3 has 15 residues. With 6 bases clipped from V and 2 bases from J, the junction kept 7 bases outside the gene matches. Germline CDR1 reads MDHEN; CDR2 reads SYDVKM. The DNA for the CDR3 is TGTGCCAGCAGCCCCTCAGCGGGGACCAAAAACATTCAGTACTTC. It specifies CASSPSAGTKNIQYF. The full variable domain, rest sourced from reference TRBV28 and TRBJ2-4, is DVKVTQSSRYLVKRTGEKVFLECVQDMDHENMFWYRQDPGLGLRLIYFSYDVKMKEKGDIPEGYSVSREKKERFSLILESASTNQTSMYLCASSPSAGTKNIQYFGAGTRLSVL.

This clone was seen just once. J is TRBJ2-7 and V is TRBV5-1, with a weak D call TRBD1 (5 bases). Trimming stripped 1 base from V and 7 bases from J, with 18 bases between. The CDR3 totals 15 residues. Germline V gene lookup returns CDR1 SGHRS and CDR2 YFSETQ. This CDR3 is CASSLQQAGSLEQYF. The CDR3 nucleotides are TGCGCCAGCAGCTTGCAGCAGGCAGGGTCCTTGGAGCAGTACTTC.

A few counts support this clone. The V and J genes are TRBV6-5 and TRBJ2-1; 8 bases fit TRBD2. The CDR3 is 13 residues long. In germline, CDR1 is MNHEY, CDR2 SVGAGI. V was pared by 9 bases and J by 9 bases, with 10 bases of the junction left unmatched. The CDR3 nucleotides are TGTGCCAGTAATGGGCGGGAGGTCAGTGAGCAGTTCTTC. It encodes CASNGREVSEQFF.

This clone has a single count. The chain joins TRBV28 to TRBJ2-7, with no clear D. With 6 bases removed from V and 2 bases from J, the gap between germline ends came to 11 bases. The germline V gene encodes CDR1 MDHEN and CDR2 SYDVKM. The CDR3 length is 13 residues. CDR3: CASRGVGPYEQYF. The CDR3 DNA reads TGTGCCAGCAGAGGAGTCGGTCCCTACGAGCAGTACTTC.

This chain uses TRBV5-1 with TRBJ2-5; perhaps TRBD1 as D (6 bases). Germline assignment: CDR1 SGHRS and CDR2 YFSETQ. Trimming pared 0 bases from V and 6 bases from J, leaving 9 bases between. This CDR3 is 13 amino acids long. For the CDR3, the DNA is TGCGCCAGCAGCTTGGCGAGGGGGAAGACCCAGTACTTC. This sequence encodes CASSLARGKTQYF.

The chain has TRBV28 and TRBJ2-5; a weak D match, TRBD1 (5 bases). V was trimmed by 3 bases and J by 4 bases, leaving 18 bases between them. The CDR3 spans 16 residues. Germline CDR1 MDHEN, CDR2 SYDVKM. CDR3 in DNA: TGTGCCAGCAGTTTGGCTAACAGGAGCTGGGGAGAGACCCAGTACTTC. This translates into CASSLANRSWGETQYF.

This chain connects TRBV19 to TRBJ2-7; 11 bases are a match to TRBD1. Germline values: CDR1 LNHDA, CDR2 SQIVND (reference sequence). The V and J ends lost 4 bases and 4 bases, in that order; junction bases with no gene match: 9. The CDR3 consists of 16 residues. CDR3 nucleotides: TGTGCCAGTAGTAGACTTCGGGGACAGGGGGAATACGAGCAGTACTTC. As protein: CASSRLRGQGEYEQYF. Full variable domain (remainder filled in from reference TRBV19 and TRBJ2-7): DGGITQSPKYLFRKEGQNVTLSCEQNLNHDAMYWYRQDPGQGLRLIYYSQIVNDFQKGDIAEGYSVSREKKESFPLTVTSAQKNPTAFYLCASSRLRGQGEYEQYFGPGTRLTVT.

The chain employs TRBV3-1 (or the pseudogene TRBV3-2) and TRBJ1-5, with no clear D. The germline CDR1 and CDR2 sequences are LGHDT and YNNKEL (reference sequence). The CDR3 is 16 residues long. Trimming shortened V by 1 base and J by 0 bases, and 10 bases separated the two germline ends. This CDR3 is CASSQGGRYSNQPQHF. The DNA of the CDR3 is TGTGCCAGCAGCCAAGGTGGGCGTTATAGCAATCAGCCCCAGCATTTT.

V usage is TRBV19 and J usage is TRBJ2-1; unclear D gene. Trimming cost V 2 bases and J 7 bases, with 3 bases left between them. The CDR3 is 11 amino acids. Germline V gene lookup returns CDR1 LNHDA and CDR2 SQIVND (reference sequence). CDR3: CASSISNEQFF. CDR3 DNA sequence: TGTGCCAGTAGTATATCTAATGAGCAGTTCTTC. Based on the CDR3 plus reference TRBV19 and TRBJ2-1, the full variable domain is DGGITQSPKYLFRKEGQNVTLSCEQNLNHDAMYWYRQDPGQGLRLIYYSQIVNDFQKGDIAEGYSVSREKKESFPLTVTSAQKNPTAFYLCASSISNEQFFGPGTRLTVL.

The chain employs TRBV5-4 and TRBJ1-4; 7 nucleotides agree with TRBD1. The V gene's germline CDR1 is SGHNT and CDR2 YYREEE (reference sequence). The CDR3 loop spans 15 amino acids. The junction had 7 bases not matched to a gene; V was cut back by 4 bases and J by 4 bases. CDR3 nucleotide sequence: TGTGCCAGCAGCAGGACGGGACAGAGTAATGAAAAACTGTTTTTT. Amino acids: CASSRTGQSNEKLFF. Together with reference TRBV5-4 and TRBJ1-4, the CDR3 gives the full variable domain: ETGVTQSPTHLIKTRGQQVTLRCSSQSGHNTVSWYQQALGQGPQFIFQYYREEENGRGNFPPRFSGLQFPNYSSELNVNALELDDSALYLCASSRTGQSNEKLFFGSGTQLSVL.

The chain links TRBV12-5 to TRBJ2-7, with D perhaps matching TRBD2 (6 bases). This CDR3 spans 16 amino acids. Germline V gives CDR1 LGHNT, CDR2 FRNRAP. The germline V and J ends were trimmed by 0 bases and 3 bases, with 15 bases remaining between them. The CDR3 bases are TGTGCTAGTGGTTTGGTGGAATTGGGACTCCACTACGAGCAGTACGTC. Encoded protein: CASGLVELGLHYEQYV.

This rearrangement joins TRBV29-1 to TRBJ1-2; 11 bases agree with TRBD1. The CDR3 extends over 12 amino acids. V lost 6 bases to trimming and J lost 8 bases; unmatched junction nucleotides: 5. Germline CDR1 SQVTM, CDR2 ANQGSEA. CDR3 bases: TGCAGCGTAGGGACAGGGGGGGGCGGCTACACCTTC. Its translation: CSVGTGGGGYTF.

The V call is TRBV14, the J call TRBJ1-3; 7 bases line up with TRBD1. This CDR3 is built from 14 residues. Per germline, CDR1 SGHDN and CDR2 FVKESK. V shed 6 bases and J 2 bases; nucleotides not matched to a gene: 4. The CDR3 loop is CASRPGTAGNTIYF. CDR3 in DNA: TGTGCCAGCAGACCCGGGACAGCTGGAAACACCATATATTTT.

This clone has only a few counts. V is TRBV11-2 and J is TRBJ2-2, with 10 positions matching TRBD2. This CDR3 is 17 amino acids long. From germline, CDR1 is SGHAT and CDR2 FQNNGV. V gave up 2 bases and J gave up 5 bases; unmatched junction bases: 8. The CDR3 sequence: CASSLTSGRAWTGELFF. The CDR3 region has the DNA TGTGCCAGCAGCTTAACAAGCGGGAGGGCCTGGACCGGGGAGCTGTTTTTT.

The V and J genes are TRBV14 and TRBJ2-2; D perhaps matches TRBD2 (5 bases). This CDR3 comprises 18 residues. Germline V CDR1 and CDR2: SGHDN, FVKESK. V was shortened by 1 base and J by 0 bases, with 15 bases between the two germline ends. The CDR3 reads CASSQGLPRTSNTGELFF. CDR3 bases: TGTGCCAGCAGCCAAGGTCTCCCGCGGACTTCGAACACCGGGGAGCTGTTTTTT.

This clone was detected only once. The chain has TRBV30 and TRBJ2-1, with 8 bases that match TRBD2. CDR1 is GTSNPN and CDR2 is SVGIG in the germline V gene (reference sequence). With V trimmed by 4 bases and J by 15 bases, 11 bases remained unmatched. The CDR3 spans 12 residues. The CDR3 DNA sequence: TGTGCCTGGAAGTCTAGCGGGTCCCACCTGTTCTTC. Protein product: CAWKSSGSHLFF. Based on the CDR3 plus reference TRBV30 and TRBJ2-1, the full variable domain is SQTIHQWPATLVQPVGSPLSLECTVEGTSNPNLYWYRQAAGRGLQLLFYSVGIGQISSEVPQNLSASRPQDRQFILSSKKLLLSDSGFYLCAWKSSGSHLFFGPGTRLTVL.